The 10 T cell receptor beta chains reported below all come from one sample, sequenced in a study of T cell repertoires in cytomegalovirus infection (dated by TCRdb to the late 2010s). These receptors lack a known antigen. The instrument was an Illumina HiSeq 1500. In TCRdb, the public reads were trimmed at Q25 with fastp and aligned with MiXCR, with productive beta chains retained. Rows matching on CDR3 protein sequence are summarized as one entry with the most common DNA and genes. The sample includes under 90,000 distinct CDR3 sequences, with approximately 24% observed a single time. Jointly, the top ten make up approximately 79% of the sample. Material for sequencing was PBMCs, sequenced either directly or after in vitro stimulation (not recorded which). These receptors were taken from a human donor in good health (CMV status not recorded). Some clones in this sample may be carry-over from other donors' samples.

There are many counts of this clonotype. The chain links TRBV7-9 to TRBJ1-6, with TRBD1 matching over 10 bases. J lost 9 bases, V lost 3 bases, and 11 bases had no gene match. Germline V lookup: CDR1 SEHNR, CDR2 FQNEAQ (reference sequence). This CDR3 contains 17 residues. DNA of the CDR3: TGTGCCAGCAGCTTCCATGAACGACAGGGGGCTAGTTCACCCCTCCACTTT. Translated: CASSFHERQGASSPLHF.

The CDR3 protein is CASSLAQIYSSTDTQYF. The CDR3 nucleotides read TGTGCCAGCAGCTTGGCCCAGATCTACTCCAGCACAGATACGCAGTATTTT. The chain employs TRBV5-4 and TRBJ2-3, with D unresolved. Germline V gene data show CDR1 as SGHNT and CDR2 as YYREEE (reference sequence). V gave up 0 bases and J gave up 0 bases, with 14 bases separating them. The CDR3 runs to 17 residues.

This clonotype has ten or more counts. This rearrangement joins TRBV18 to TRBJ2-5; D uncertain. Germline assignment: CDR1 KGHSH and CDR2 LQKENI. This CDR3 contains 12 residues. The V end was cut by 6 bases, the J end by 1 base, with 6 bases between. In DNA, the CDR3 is TGTGCCAGCTCCCTCCTCCAAGAGACCCAGTACTTC. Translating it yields CASSLLQETQYF.

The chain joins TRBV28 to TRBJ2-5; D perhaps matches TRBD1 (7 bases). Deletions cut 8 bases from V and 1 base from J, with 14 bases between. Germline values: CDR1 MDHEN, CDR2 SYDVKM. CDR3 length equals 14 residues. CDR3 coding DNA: TGTGCCAGCGCCGGAGGGGGCACCCAAGAGACCCAGTACTTC. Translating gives CASAGGGTQETQYF.

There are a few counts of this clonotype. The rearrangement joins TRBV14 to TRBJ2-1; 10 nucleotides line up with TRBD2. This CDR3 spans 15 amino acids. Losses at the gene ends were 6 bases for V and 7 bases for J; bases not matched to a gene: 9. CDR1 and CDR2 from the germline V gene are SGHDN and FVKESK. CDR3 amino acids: CASRAGTSVINEQFF. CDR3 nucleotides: TGTGCCAGCAGAGCCGGGACTAGCGTGATAAATGAGCAGTTCTTC.

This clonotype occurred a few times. CDR3 nucleotides: TGTGCCAGCAGTTTGGCAGGGGGAAATCAGCCCCAGCATTTT. Protein sequence: CASSLAGGNQPQHF. This chain joins TRBV12-3 or TRBV12-4 and TRBJ1-5; 7 bases are shared with TRBD1. The CDR3 sequence is 14 residues long. V shed 3 bases and J 4 bases; nucleotides not matched to a gene: 3.

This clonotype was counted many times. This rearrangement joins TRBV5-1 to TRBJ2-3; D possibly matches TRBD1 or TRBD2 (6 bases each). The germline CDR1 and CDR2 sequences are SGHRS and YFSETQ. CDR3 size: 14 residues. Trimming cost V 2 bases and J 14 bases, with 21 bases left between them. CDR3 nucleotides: TGCGCCAGCAGCTTAAAGACAGGAGTAATGGAGGGGTATTTT. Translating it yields CASSLKTGVMEGYF.

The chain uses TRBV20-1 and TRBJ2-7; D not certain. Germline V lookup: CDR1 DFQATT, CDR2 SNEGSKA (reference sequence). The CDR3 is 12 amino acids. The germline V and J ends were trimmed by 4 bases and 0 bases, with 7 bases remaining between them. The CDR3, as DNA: TGCAGTGCTACGCCTGGCTCCTACGAGCAGTACTTC. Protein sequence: CSATPGSYEQYF.

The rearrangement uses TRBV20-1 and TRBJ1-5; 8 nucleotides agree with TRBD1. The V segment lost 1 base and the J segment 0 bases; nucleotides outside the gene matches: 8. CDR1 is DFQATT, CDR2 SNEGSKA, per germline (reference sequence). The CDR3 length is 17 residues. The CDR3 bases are TGCAGTGCTAGAGTTCCGGGACAGGCAAATAGCAATCAGCCCCAGCATTTT. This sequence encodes CSARVPGQANSNQPQHF.

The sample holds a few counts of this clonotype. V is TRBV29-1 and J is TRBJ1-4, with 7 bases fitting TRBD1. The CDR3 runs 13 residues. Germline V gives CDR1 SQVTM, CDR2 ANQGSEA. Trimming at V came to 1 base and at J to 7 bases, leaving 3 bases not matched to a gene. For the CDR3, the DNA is TGCAGCGTTGAAGGACAGGGCGGTGAAAAACTGTTTTTT. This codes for CSVEGQGGEKLFF. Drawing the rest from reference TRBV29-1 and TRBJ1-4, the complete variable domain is SAVISQKPSRDICQRGTSLTIQCQVDSQVTMMFWYRQQPGQSLTLIATANQGSEATYESGFVIDKFPISRPNLTFSTLTVSNMSPEDSSIYLCSVEGQGGEKLFFGSGTQLSVL.